This T cell receptor (beta chain) was recovered during a study of shared clonotypes between healthy human individuals. Study results and limitations: Naive subsets generally exceeded memory subsets in estimated richness. Non-shared clonotypes had lower generation probabilities than clonotypes shared by all four sorted-subset donors.

Some clones are missing from TCRdb's copy, which holds only in-frame ones; the method was immunoSEQ multiplex PCR. The sample yields 2 million to 2.5 million clones, 80% to 95% seen once. Regarding this clone: The antigen is unknown.

Germline V gene lookup returns CDR1 KGHSH and CDR2 LQKENI. This CDR3 has 15 residues. The V and J ends lost 4 bases and 4 bases respectively, with 14 bases between them. The chain combines TRBV18 with TRBJ2-1; D remains ambiguous. Material for sequencing was naive CD4+ T cells from PBMCs. Subset meaning: CD45RA+ positively selected. The receptor was isolated from a man in his late teens or twenties in good health. Some clones in this sample may be carry-over from other donors' samples. The CDR3, as DNA: TGTGCCAGCTCACGGGGTGGTGTGGATTACAATGAGCAGTTCTTC. Its protein is CASSRGGVDYNEQFF. Looking up the rest from reference TRBV18 and TRBJ2-1 gives the full variable domain: NAGVMQNPRHLVRRRGQEARLRCSPMKGHSHVYWYRQLPEEGLKFMVYLQKENIIDESGMPKERFSAEFPKEGPSILRIQQVVRGDSAAYFCASSRGGVDYNEQFFGPGTRLTVL.